This T cell receptor (beta chain) was recorded in a study of T cells of healthy individuals. From the 5' RACE reads, TCRdb called clonotypes with MiXCR, one entry per CDR3 protein. The data contain about 100,000 distinct CDR3 sequences, approximately 15% of them singletons. The trim removed 4 bases at V and 2 bases at J, leaving 4 bases unmatched. In germline, CDR1 is SGHTA, CDR2 FQGNSA. The CDR3 is 14 amino acids. The rearrangement links TRBV7-2 to TRBJ2-5, with TRBD2 matching over 7 bases. The origin of this receptor is a human donor in good health. The CDR3 bases are TGTGCCAGCAGCTCGCTAGCGGTTCAAGAGACCCAGTACTTC. Amino acid sequence: CASSSLAVQETQYF.